This T cell receptor (beta chain) was observed in a study of regulatory T cells in long-lasting Graves disease (dated by TCRdb to the early 2020s). With respect to the entire study: Newly diagnosed Graves' disease patients had taken antithyroid drugs for less than 3 months. Persistent Graves' disease patients were compared with newly diagnosed Graves' disease patients by peripheral blood TCR sequencing and RNA sequencing. A total of some 35 samples underwent TCR sequencing: roughly 13 from persistent and some 20 from newly diagnosed Graves' disease patients. The study took place in China and was registered as a clinical trial. Summary of the overall study and its limitations: Preferential use of TRBV28, TRBJ1-2 and TRBJ2-5 was observed in persistent disease, whereas TRBV20-1 and TRBJ2-1 were favored in newly diagnosed disease. Lower TCR Shannon entropy and fewer highly expanded clones were observed in persistent Graves' disease patients than in newly diagnosed patients, which suggested clonal expansion. The authors acknowledged the small sample size as a limitation that may reduce accuracy. Because the primary lesion, thyroid tissue, could not be accessed, the study looked at peripheral blood alone. Persistent patients shared more public clonotypes among themselves (around 3,000) than newly diagnosed patients did (about 970). Only the TCR beta chain was sequenced and analyzed.

The time point label for this specimen denotes: newly diagnosed GD, antithyroid drugs for less than 3 months. RNA was extracted from PBMCs in TRIzol for both TCR sequencing and RNA sequencing. The diagnosis of Graves' disease was made according to American Thyroid Association guidelines. The patients came from an endocrinology department in Xi'an, China. From each patient, roughly 9 milliliters of peripheral blood was collected into an EDTA anticoagulant tube. Ficoll Paque Plus density gradient separation was used to isolate PBMCs, and no further T cell sorting was performed. RNA quality was checked with an Agilent 2100 Bioanalyzer and agarose gel, and concentration with a NanoDrop 2000. A note on this clonotype: The antigen this receptor binds is unknown. Nothing much larger sits one base from this clone, and base qualities are not available.

Library prep was done by multiplex PCR. Sequencing relied on an Illumina HiSeq 4000. To build TCR beta libraries, CDR3 regions were amplified by Arm-PCR using iRepertoire HTBI primers. Gel purification was performed on PCR products prior to sequencing. Processing in the source paper ran as follows. Gene usage analysis of CDR3 amino acid clonotypes used the approximately 62 TRBV and more than 13 TRBJ segments found across samples. Filtered high-quality paired reads were merged into contigs using COPE and FqMerger. BLAST was used to align contigs to the IMGT TRBV, TRBD and TRBJ reference genes, and CDR3 was defined following IMGT. Any clonotype with a frequency above 0.1% was counted as a highly expanded clone. Repertoire diversity was measured by Shannon entropy, and V-J evenness by the Gini coefficient. Public clonotypes were defined as clonotypes shared by more than one individual. TCRdb redid the processing of the public reads, applying fastp at Q25 and MiXCR, and retained in-frame beta chains. Each entry merges the rows of one CDR3 protein and shows their most common DNA and genes. Clone size and V and J calls follow TCRdb, not the original study. Present in this sample are 400,000 to 550,000 distinct CDR3 sequences, roughly 15% of which were seen just once. The ten most abundant clones make up 20% to 25% of the sample.

From the germline V gene, CDR1 is MDHEN and CDR2 is SYDVKM. The CDR3 spans 21 residues, from the cysteine through the phenylalanine. Of all the DNA, just the CDR3 is kept, 63 bases in frame from base 1. Compared with germline, V lacks 6 bases and J lacks 0 bases; bases without a gene match: 24. This same sample was also taken into another study, of T cells in Graves' hyperthyroidism and ophthalmopathy. The second paper further reports: Graves' hyperthyroidism was defined as stable when no progression to ophthalmopathy occurred over 18 months of follow-up. Hyperthyroidism patients were aged 18 to 65 years and newly diagnosed, with disease duration of less than 2 months. Any patient with an uncontrolled infection, another autoimmune disease, pregnancy or lactation was excluded. Diagnoses relied on clinical symptoms, serum thyroxine and TRAb, thyroid ultrasound and orbital computed tomography. A first-round RT-PCR of the TCR CDR3 used the HTBI primer set with the Qiagen OneStep RT-PCR kit. Most expanded thyroid clonotypes (frequency above 0.001) were also detected in blood, a finding suggesting that blood repertoires may reflect thyroid immune responses. Ophthalmopathy was separated from stable hyperthyroidism by a 13 V-J signature model, with approximately 90% sensitivity and around 81% specificity obtained in cross-validation and 80%/75% obtained in testing. In validation, the model predicted progression to ophthalmopathy a median of approximately 6.6 months before onset, with over 60% sensitivity and almost 75% specificity. To identify TCR V-J signatures that set the groups apart, the researchers used a discovery cohort of 100 or so patients, made up of around 42 with Graves' ophthalmopathy and 57 with stable Graves' hyperthyroidism. Whether ophthalmopathy could be predicted prospectively was tested in an independent validation cohort made up of roughly 19 hyperthyroidism patients plus 17 patients who later progressed to ophthalmopathy. For training and testing, the roughly 100 patients in the discovery cohort were randomly divided in a 7:3 ratio. Thyroid tissue and blood T-cell repertoires from roughly six Graves' hyperthyroidism patients were also compared in the study. After sampling, hyperthyroidism patients received methimazole starting at 30 mg daily, and ophthalmopathy patients received high-dose intravenous methylprednisolone. Libraries were constructed in a second round of multiplex PCR, after which size selection and purification were carried out. The libraries were sequenced on an Illumina HiSeq2000 using paired-end 100 bp reads. SOAPnuke was used to process the raw data, throwing out any read that contained adapters or uncalled bases, had a mean Phred below 15, or lacked an exact constant-primer or identifier match. COPE v1.2.5 was used to merge high-quality paired reads, and clonotypes were defined as unique nucleotide sequences. MiTCR v1.1 was used to align the clonotypes against IMGT TRBV, TRBD and TRBJ reference segments. The analysis was restricted to V-J combinations with a frequency above 0.0001, which together covered over 99% of the repertoires. The TCS score was defined as F50 (clonal expansion) divided by E x V (chaos), with BLOSUM62-based TCRdist calculated between CDR3 peptides within each V-J. Welch's t-statistics and random forest reduced roughly 500 V-J features to about 13, which were used in a naive Bayes classifier (R e1071). Sample size was not statistically predetermined, and investigators were not blinded to group allocation. TCR Vbeta CDR3 sequencing of roughly 140 peripheral blood samples (43 ophthalmopathy, 70 to 85 hyperthyroidism and roughly 17 progressor patients) is reported in the paper.

Here the chain combines TRBV28 and TRBJ2-3; 7 of the junction bases match TRBD1. Sequencing used peripheral blood mononuclear cells (PBMCs), obtained at new diagnosis, from a patient treated with antithyroid drugs. This receptor was identified in a woman aged 18-29 years with Graves disease. Donor details come from another sample of the same person, matched by shared clones. This receptor carries the CDR3 CASSQPRWDSAPTSSTDTQYF. The nucleotides are TGTGCCAGCAGCCAACCCAGATGGGACAGCGCACCGACTTCTAGCACAGATACGCAGTATTTT.